The 18 T cell receptor beta chains below were found in one sample sequenced in a study of blood T cell repertoires in COVID-19. TCRdb's copy holds only in-frame clones and misses some; the assay was immunoSEQ multiplex PCR. The sample records approximately 230,000 clones, around four fifths being singletons. The sample consisted of peripheral blood. The receptors originated from an elderly man with acute or convalescent COVID-19.

The gene calls are TRBV13 and TRBJ2-1; 16 nucleotides align to TRBD2. This CDR3 has 21 amino acids. J lost 3 bases, V lost 4 bases, and 15 bases had no gene match. The germline gives CDR1 PRHDT, CDR2 FYEKMQ (reference sequence). The CDR3 DNA is TGTGCCAGCAGCTCTCCGGGACTAGCGGGAGGGGTCGGTTCCGTCTACAATGAGCAGTTCTTC. This sequence encodes CASSSPGLAGGVGSVYNEQFF.

This clone came up a few times. V gene TRBV6-1 combines with J gene TRBJ2-7, with D uncertain. In germline, CDR1 is MNHNS, CDR2 SASEGT. The CDR3 consists of 14 residues. V was trimmed by 3 bases and J by 2 bases, leaving 11 bases between them. The CDR3 region has the DNA TGTGCCAGCAGTGATCGGTCCGAAACCTACGAGCAGTACTTC. Translated, it gives CASSDRSETYEQYF.

This rearrangement joins TRBV11-3 to TRBJ2-1, with unresolved D. Germline lookup yields CDR1 SGHNT and CDR2 YENEEA. The CDR3 extends over 13 amino acids. V lost 1 base to trimming and J lost 1 base, with 2 bases between them. The CDR3 protein is CASSLASYNEQFF. The DNA of the CDR3 is TGTGCCAGCAGCTTAGCTTCCTACAATGAGCAGTTCTTC.

The gene calls are TRBV5-4 and TRBJ1-3; a possible D gene is TRBD1 (5 bases). Germline loops: CDR1 SGHNT, CDR2 YYREEE (reference sequence). The ends were cut back, 1 base at V and 1 base at J, with 6 bases in the middle. The length of the CDR3 is 14 residues. For the CDR3, the DNA is TGTGCCAGCAGCTTGCGGACATCTGGAAACACCATATATTTT. This encodes CASSLRTSGNTIYF.

The rearrangement joins TRBV29-1 to TRBJ2-4, with 8 bases fitting TRBD1. V shed 6 bases and J 0 bases; nucleotides not matched to a gene: 7. Germline V lookup: CDR1 SQVTM, CDR2 ANQGSEA. The CDR3 has 15 amino acids. DNA of the CDR3: TGCAGCGTGGGCGGGACAGGCTCAGCCAAAAACATTCAGTACTTC. Translated: CSVGGTGSAKNIQYF.

V gene TRBV28 combines with J gene TRBJ2-1; D unclear. This CDR3 spans 16 amino acids. Germline V lookup: CDR1 MDHEN, CDR2 SYDVKM. Trimming took off 6 bases at V and 8 bases at J, with 23 bases between the two ends. The CDR3 DNA reads as TGTGCCAGCAGGGTCGGTAGCCCCTCGAGACTCGATGAGCAGTTCTTC. Its translation: CASRVGSPSRLDEQFF.

The chain links TRBV5-5 to TRBJ2-7; 8 bases map to TRBD1. CDR3 length equals 14 residues. V lost 4 bases, J lost 8 bases, and 11 bases stayed unmatched. In germline, CDR1 is SGHKS, CDR2 YYEKEE (reference sequence). The CDR3, as DNA: TGTGCCAGCAGCCTAGGGACAGGTAATGCCCAGCAGTACTTC. Protein product: CASSLGTGNAQQYF.

The chain employs TRBV19 and TRBJ1-1, with 8 nucleotides matching TRBD1. The CDR3 runs 15 residues. CDR1 and CDR2 from the germline V gene are LNHDA and SQIVND (reference sequence). V lost 5 bases to trimming and J lost 1 base; unmatched junction nucleotides: 6. CDR3 region: CASSGRQGRNTEAFF. DNA for the CDR3: TGTGCCAGTAGTGGGAGACAGGGGCGGAACACTGAAGCTTTCTTT.

This clone was counted between two and nine times. The chain couples TRBV6-5 to TRBJ1-1; 8 nucleotides line up with TRBD1. Germline CDR1 is MNHEY and CDR2 is SVGAGI. The junction had 8 bases not matched to a gene; V was cut back by 7 bases and J by 7 bases. The CDR3 sequence is 13 residues long. CDR3 in amino acids: CASTLPGGDEAFF. The DNA of the CDR3 is TGTGCCAGCACCTTACCAGGGGGCGATGAAGCTTTCTTT.

V gene TRBV3-1 (or the pseudogene TRBV3-2) combines with J gene TRBJ2-3; possibly TRBD1 for D (5 bases). CDR1 and CDR2 from the germline V gene are LGHDT and YNNKEL (reference sequence). The V end was cut by 4 bases, the J end by 4 bases, with 18 bases between. CDR3 length equals 16 residues. Here the CDR3 DNA reads TGTGCCAGCAGCCCTTGGGGCGTACACTATGCAGATACGCAGTATTTT. Protein: CASSPWGVHYADTQYF.

V gene TRBV5-6 combines with J gene TRBJ1-2; D may be TRBD1 (5 bases). Deletions cut 1 base from V and 5 bases from J, with 9 bases between. The germline CDR1 and CDR2 sequences are SGHDT and YYEEEE. The CDR3 extends over 13 amino acids. The chain's CDR3 is CASSLWGTYGYTF. The CDR3 coding sequence is TGTGCCAGCAGCTTGTGGGGGACTTATGGCTACACCTTC.

The rearrangement links TRBV7-3 to TRBJ2-2; 10 nucleotides match TRBD2. In germline, CDR1 is SGHTA, CDR2 FQGTGA. This CDR3 spans 16 amino acids. V was pared by 5 bases and J by 5 bases, with 8 bases of the junction left unmatched. In nucleotides, the CDR3 is TGTGCCAGCAGCCCGCTAGCGGGAGTAGGTACCGGGGAGCTGTTTTTT. It specifies CASSPLAGVGTGELFF.

The genes are TRBV29-1 and TRBJ2-2; 7 positions agree with TRBD2. V shed 3 bases and J 4 bases; nucleotides not matched to a gene: 8. Germline loops: CDR1 SQVTM, CDR2 ANQGSEA. The CDR3 spans 15 residues. Here the CDR3 reads CSVDGASGSTGELFF. The CDR3 DNA reads TGCAGCGTTGATGGGGCTAGCGGATCCACCGGGGAGCTGTTTTTT.

A few counts support this clone. The rearrangement uses TRBV7-9 and TRBJ1-1; no reliable D call. The CDR3 sequence is 13 residues long. V was pared by 3 bases and J by 1 base, with 6 bases between. From germline, CDR1 is SEHNR and CDR2 FQNEAQ (reference sequence). The CDR3 DNA reads TGTGCCAGCAGCTTGGGAGAGAACACTGAAGCTTTCTTT. It encodes CASSLGENTEAFF.

V usage is TRBV13 and J usage is TRBJ1-2; a possible D gene is TRBD1 (5 bases). The V and J ends lost 1 base and 5 bases respectively, with 8 bases between them. CDR3 size: 13 residues. Germline values: CDR1 PRHDT, CDR2 FYEKMQ (reference sequence). The CDR3 DNA sequence: TGTGCCAGCAGCTTAGCCGGGGGGTATGGCTACACCTTC. Its protein is CASSLAGGYGYTF.

The V call is TRBV10-3, the J call TRBJ2-1; 9 bases map to TRBD2. Germline assignment: CDR1 ENHRY and CDR2 SYGVKD. The J segment lost 9 bases and the V segment lost 2 bases, leaving 5 bases of the junction unmatched. This CDR3 has 14 amino acids. The DNA for the CDR3 is TGTGCCATCAGTGAGCAGGGTAGCGGGGGTGAGCAGTTCTTC. It translates to CAISEQGSGGEQFF.

With respect to this clone: A read error may produce the germline difference seen at one junction end. The chain joins TRBV7-7 to TRBJ1-6; 9 nucleotides agree with TRBD1. The CDR3 covers 16 residues. The germline gives CDR1 SSHAT, CDR2 FNYEAQ (reference sequence). The CDR3 here is CASSLTPGQGNSPLHF. CDR3 bases: TGTGCTAGCAGCCTTACCCCGGGACAGGGAAATTCACCCCTCCACTTT.

The CDR3 nucleotides are TGCAGCGTTGCGACAGGGAGCACAGATACGCAGTATTTT. This translates into CSVATGSTDTQYF. The chain employs TRBV29-1 and TRBJ2-3; 7 nucleotides align to TRBD1. In germline, CDR1 is SQVTM, CDR2 ANQGSEA. J gave up 0 bases and V 4 bases, and 1 base lay outside the gene matches. The CDR3 length is 13 residues.